These T cell receptor beta chains were read from a single sample in a study of metastatic and nonmetastatic thyroid tumors. MiXCR was used by TCRdb to re-call the PCR reads. The repertoire holds 25,000 to 35,000 clones, about 15% seen once, with over 4% in the top ten. Source material: blood. These receptors were collected from a female donor with papillary thyroid cancer or a benign thyroid nodule (not recorded which). Some clones in this sample may be carry-over from other donors' samples. Each CDR3 is given with its conserved first and last residue. The D gene is left open where the match is weak. Size values are once, few and many counts, or a class for expanded clones, and some rows have none.

CASSEGIAGVETQYF TGTGCCAGCAGTGAGGGCATAGCGGGAGTAGAGACCCAGTACTTC TRBJ2-5 15 TRBD2 . TRBV6-1
CASSPNSAGEETQYF TGTGCCAGCAGCCCGAATAGCGCAGGCGAAGAGACCCAGTACTTC TRBJ2-5 15 . many TRBV6-2/TRBV6-3
CSASVAGGYTDTQYF TGCAGTGCTAGTGTGGCTGGGGGATATACAGATACGCAGTATTTT TRBJ2-3 15 . many TRBV20-1
CASSFGELIHEQFF TGTGCCAGCAGCTTCGGGGAGTTAATCCATGAGCAGTTCTTC TRBJ2-1 14 . many TRBV7-9
CASSRNRWREDSNLYEQYF TGTGCCAGCAGCAGAAACCGATGGAGGGAGGACTCCAACTTATACGAGCAGTACTTC TRBJ2-7 19 . . TRBV4-2
CSVEDVAGGPYERYF TGCAGCGTTGAAGATGTAGCGGGAGGGCCCTACGAGCGGTACTTC TRBJ2-7 15 TRBD2 . TRBV29-1
CANIFKPFASGRVEQYF TGTGCCAACATCTTCAAGCCTTTCGCTAGCGGGAGGGTTGAGCAGTACTTC TRBJ2-7 17 TRBD2 . TRBV11-2
CASSSPRTGARGGYTF TGTGCCAGCAGTTCTCCCAGGACAGGGGCCAGGGGAGGCTACACCTTC TRBJ1-2 16 TRBD1 medium-sized TRBV27
CASSWDTNTEAFF TGTGCCAGCAGTTGGGACACCAACACTGAAGCTTTCTTT TRBJ1-1 13 . . TRBV6-5
CASSAGYTPTDTQYF TGTGCCAGCAGCGCGGGGTATACCCCCACAGATACGCAGTATTTT TRBJ2-3 15 . . TRBV5-6
CSAREGGEEKLFF TGCAGTGCTAGAGAAGGGGGCGAGGAAAAACTGTTTTTT TRBJ1-4 13 TRBD1 many TRBV20-1
CASSFRGRNTGELFF TGTGCCAGCAGTTTCAGGGGTCGGAACACCGGGGAGCTGTTTTTT TRBJ2-2 15 . many TRBV27
CASGLVPDSIYGYTF TGTGCTAGTGGTTTGGTACCCGACAGCATCTATGGCTACACCTTC TRBJ1-2 15 . many TRBV12-5
CSAGRDSNTGELFF TGCAGTGCCGGACGGGACTCGAACACCGGAGAGCTGTTTTTT TRBJ2-2 14 . . TRBV20-1
CASSPTGQGIAGELFF TGTGCCAGCAGCCCTACGGGACAGGGGATCGCCGGGGAGCTGTTTTTT TRBJ2-2 16 TRBD1 many TRBV5-6
CASSSRDTNYQETQYF TGCGCCAGCAGCTCCCGGGACACCAATTACCAAGAGACCCAGTACTTC TRBJ2-5 16 . many TRBV5-1
CASSLQGVNTEAFF TGTGCCAGCAGCTTACAGGGCGTGAACACTGAAGCTTTCTTT TRBJ1-1 14 . many TRBV11-1
CASRTKTGGLGTQYF TGTGCCAGCAGAACGAAGACAGGGGGTTTAGGGACCCAGTACTTC TRBJ2-5 15 TRBD1 many TRBV6-1
CVSSHRAGGPPDTQYF TGTGTCAGCAGCCACCGAGCGGGGGGGCCCCCCGATACACAGTATTTT TRBJ2-3 16 TRBD2 . TRBV4-2
CASSYSGCTGTWTNYGYTF TGTGCCAGCAGTTACTCTGGGTGTACCGGGACATGGACTAACTATGGCTACACCTTC TRBJ1-2 19 . . TRBV6-2/TRBV6-3
CATSRGGQPNQPQHF TGTGCCACCAGCAGGGGGGGACAGCCGAATCAGCCCCAGCATTTT TRBJ1-5 15 TRBD1 many TRBV15
CSARGLAGIGSYEQYF TGCAGTGCTAGAGGACTAGCGGGAATCGGCTCCTACGAGCAGTACTTC TRBJ2-7 16 TRBD2 . TRBV20-1
CASKSPLYGVNQPQHF TGTGCCAGCAAGTCGCCATTATATGGTGTTAATCAGCCCCAGCATTTT TRBJ1-5 16 . many TRBV3-1
CSAHRGPGQETQYF TGCAGTGCTCACAGGGGGCCCGGCCAAGAGACCCAGTACTTC TRBJ2-5 14 TRBD1 many TRBV20-1
CASSPARMGELFF TGTGCCAGCAGTCCCGCCAGGATGGGGGAGCTGTTTTTT TRBJ2-2 13 . many TRBV28
CASSQVRLEGYEQYF TGTGCCAGCAGCCAAGTTCGACTAGAAGGCTACGAGCAGTACTTC TRBJ2-7 15 . many TRBV3-1
CASSSGFAANQPQHF TGTGCCAGTAGTTCAGGGTTCGCAGCCAATCAGCCCCAGCATTTT TRBJ1-5 15 . many TRBV19
CASSEAGINNSPLHF TGTGCCAGCAGTGAAGCGGGGATTAATAATTCACCCCTCCACTTT TRBJ1-6 15 . many TRBV2
CASSLDRGNGYTF TGTGCCAGCAGTTTGGACAGGGGTAACGGCTACACCTTC TRBJ1-2 13 TRBD1 few TRBV28
CSATLTGGEQPQHF TGCAGTGCTACCCTAACAGGGGGAGAACAGCCCCAGCATTTT TRBJ1-5 14 TRBD1 many TRBV20-1
CASSPRGRYNEQFF TGTGCCAGCAGTCCTAGGGGGCGGTACAATGAGCAGTTCTTC TRBJ2-1 14 TRBD1 . TRBV7-9
CASIRHKIYEQYF TGTGCCAGCATACGGCACAAAATCTACGAGCAGTACTTC TRBJ2-7 13 . few TRBV6-1
CASSSLDRPNEKLFF TGTGCCAGCAGTTCCTTGGACAGACCCAATGAAAAACTGTTTTTT TRBJ1-4 15 . many TRBV27
CASSASRGGTSPLHF TGTGCCAGCAGCGCGAGTAGGGGGGGCACTTCACCCCTCCACTTT TRBJ1-6 15 . many TRBV3-1
CASSLGNAQTF TGTGCCAGCAGTTTAGGGAATGCTCAAACCTTC TRBJ1-2 11 . many TRBV12-3/TRBV12-4
CAWKEGADAGELFF TGTGCCTGGAAGGAGGGGGCGGACGCCGGGGAGCTGTTTTTT TRBJ2-2 14 . many TRBV30
CRWVDRTRLDTF TGCAGGTGGGTGGACAGGACAAGGCTGGACACCTTC TRBJ1-2 12 TRBD1 many TRBV20-1
CSIYRGGVPEAFF TGCAGCATTTACAGGGGAGGGGTCCCTGAAGCTTTCTTT TRBJ1-1 13 TRBD1 many TRBV29-1
CASSQDPQGGSREQFF TGCGCCAGCAGCCAAGATCCACAGGGGGGCTCGCGGGAGCAGTTCTTC TRBJ2-1 16 TRBD1 many TRBV4-3
CASSLGLAEYQETQYF TGTGCCAGCAGCCTGGGACTAGCAGAGTACCAAGAGACCCAGTACTTC TRBJ2-5 16 TRBD2 many TRBV7-9
CASSQGPSGSYEQYF TGCGCCAGCAGCCAAGGTCCTAGCGGTTCTTACGAGCAGTACTTC TRBJ2-7 15 TRBD2 many TRBV4-3
CAISTTGDEQYF TGTGCCATCAGTACGACAGGGGACGAGCAGTACTTC TRBJ2-7 12 TRBD1 many TRBV10-3
CASSFGGQSPLHF TGTGCCAGCAGCTTCGGGGGGCAGTCACCCCTCCACTTT TRBJ1-6 13 . many TRBV7-2
CASSLGGTDLNQPQHF TGTGCCAGCAGCTTAGGCGGGACAGACCTCAATCAGCCCCAGCATTTT TRBJ1-5 16 TRBD1 many TRBV11-1